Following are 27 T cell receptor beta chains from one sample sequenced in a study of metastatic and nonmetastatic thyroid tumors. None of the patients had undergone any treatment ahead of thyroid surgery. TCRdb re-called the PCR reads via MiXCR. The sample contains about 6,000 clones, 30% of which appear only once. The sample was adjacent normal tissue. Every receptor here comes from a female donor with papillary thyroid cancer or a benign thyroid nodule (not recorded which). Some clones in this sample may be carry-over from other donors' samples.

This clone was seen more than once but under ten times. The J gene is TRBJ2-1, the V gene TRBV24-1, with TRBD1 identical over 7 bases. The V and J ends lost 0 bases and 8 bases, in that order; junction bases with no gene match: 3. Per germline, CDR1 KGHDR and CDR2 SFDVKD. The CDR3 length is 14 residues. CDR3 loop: CATSDLNRGDEQFF. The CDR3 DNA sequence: TGTGCCACCAGTGATTTGAACAGGGGTGATGAGCAGTTCTTC.

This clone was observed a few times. CDR3 protein: CASSYEHPRETQYF. In DNA form, the CDR3 reads TGTGCCAGCAGTTACGAACACCCGCGGGAGACCCAGTACTTC. This chain connects TRBV6-2 or TRBV6-3 to TRBJ2-5, with D unclear. CDR3 length: 14 amino acids. Germline loops: CDR1 MNHEY, CDR2 SVGEGT. V shed 2 bases and J shed 5 bases, with 12 bases lying between them.

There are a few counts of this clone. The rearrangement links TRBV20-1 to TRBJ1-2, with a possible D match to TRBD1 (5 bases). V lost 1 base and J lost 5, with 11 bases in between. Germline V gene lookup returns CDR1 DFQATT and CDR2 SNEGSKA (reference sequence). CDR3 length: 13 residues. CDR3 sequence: CSARGNRLYGYTF. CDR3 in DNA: TGCAGTGCTAGAGGGAACAGGCTGTATGGCTACACCTTC.

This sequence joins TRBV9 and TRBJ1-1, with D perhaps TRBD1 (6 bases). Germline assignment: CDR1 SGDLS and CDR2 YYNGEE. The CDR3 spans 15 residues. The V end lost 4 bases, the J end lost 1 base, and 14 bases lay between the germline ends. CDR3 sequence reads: CASSFQGGQNTEAFF. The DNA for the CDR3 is TGTGCCAGCAGCTTTCAAGGGGGACAGAACACTGAAGCTTTCTTT.

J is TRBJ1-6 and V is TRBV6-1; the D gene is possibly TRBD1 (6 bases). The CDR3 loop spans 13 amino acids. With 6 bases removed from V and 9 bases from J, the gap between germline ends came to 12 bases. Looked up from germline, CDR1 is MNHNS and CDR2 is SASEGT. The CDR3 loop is CASSTTGISPLHF. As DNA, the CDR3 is TGTGCCAGCAGCACCACAGGGATTTCACCCCTCCACTTT.

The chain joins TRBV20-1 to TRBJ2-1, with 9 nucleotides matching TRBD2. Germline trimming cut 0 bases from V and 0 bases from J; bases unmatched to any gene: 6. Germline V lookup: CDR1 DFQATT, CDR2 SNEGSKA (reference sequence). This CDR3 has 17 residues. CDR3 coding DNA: TGCAGTGCTAGAGATCCCATAGCGGGAGACTCCTACAATGAGCAGTTCTTC. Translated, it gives CSARDPIAGDSYNEQFF.

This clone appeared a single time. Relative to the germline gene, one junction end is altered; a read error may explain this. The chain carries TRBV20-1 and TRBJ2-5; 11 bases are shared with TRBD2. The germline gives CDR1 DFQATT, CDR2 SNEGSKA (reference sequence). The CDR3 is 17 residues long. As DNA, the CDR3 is TGCAGTGCTAGCCCCGGGACTAGCGGAGGCCGGCGAGAGACCCAGTGCTTC. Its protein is CSASPGTSGGRRETQCF.

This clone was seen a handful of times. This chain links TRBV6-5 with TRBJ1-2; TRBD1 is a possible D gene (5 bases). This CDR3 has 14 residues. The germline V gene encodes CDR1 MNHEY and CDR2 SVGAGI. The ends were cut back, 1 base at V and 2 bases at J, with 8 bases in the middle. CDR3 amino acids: CASSYLDRNYGYTF. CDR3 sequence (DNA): TGTGCCAGCAGTTACTTAGACAGAAACTATGGCTACACCTTC.

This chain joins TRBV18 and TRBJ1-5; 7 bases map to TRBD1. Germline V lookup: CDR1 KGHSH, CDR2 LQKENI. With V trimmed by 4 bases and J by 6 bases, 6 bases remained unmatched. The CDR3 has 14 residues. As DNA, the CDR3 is TGTGCCAGCTCACTCAACAGGGGAACTCAGCCCCAGCATTTT. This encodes CASSLNRGTQPQHF.

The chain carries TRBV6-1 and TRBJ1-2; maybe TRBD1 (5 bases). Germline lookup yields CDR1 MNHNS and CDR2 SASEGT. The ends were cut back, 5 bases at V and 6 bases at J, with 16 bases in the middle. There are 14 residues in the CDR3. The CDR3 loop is CASSLGPVLDGYTF. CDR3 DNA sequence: TGTGCCAGCAGTCTGGGACCGGTGCTTGATGGCTACACCTTC.

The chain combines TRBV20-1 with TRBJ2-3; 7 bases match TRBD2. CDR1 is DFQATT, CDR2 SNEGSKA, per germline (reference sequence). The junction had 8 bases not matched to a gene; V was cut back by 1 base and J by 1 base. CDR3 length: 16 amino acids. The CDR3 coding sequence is TGCAGTGCTAGAGTTGAAGGGAGGGAGGGCACAGATACGCAGTATTTT. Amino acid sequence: CSARVEGREGTDTQYF.

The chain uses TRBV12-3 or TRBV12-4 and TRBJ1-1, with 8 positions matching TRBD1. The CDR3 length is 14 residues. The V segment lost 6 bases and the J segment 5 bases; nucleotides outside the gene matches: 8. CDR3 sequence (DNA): TGTGCCAGCAGCTATGACAGGGGCCTGACTGAAGCTTTCTTT. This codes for CASSYDRGLTEAFF.

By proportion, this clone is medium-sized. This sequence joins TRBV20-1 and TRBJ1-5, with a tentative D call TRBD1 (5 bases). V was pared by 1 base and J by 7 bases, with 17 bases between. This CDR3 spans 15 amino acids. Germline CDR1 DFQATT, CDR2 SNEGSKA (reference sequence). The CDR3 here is CSARGPGTLNQPQHF. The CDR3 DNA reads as TGCAGTGCTAGAGGGCCCGGGACTCTGAACCAGCCCCAGCATTTT.

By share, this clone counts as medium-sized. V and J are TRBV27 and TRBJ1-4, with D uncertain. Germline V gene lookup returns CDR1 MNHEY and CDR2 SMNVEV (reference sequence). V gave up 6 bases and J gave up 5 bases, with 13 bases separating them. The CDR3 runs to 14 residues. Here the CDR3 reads CASRGPLKNEKLFF. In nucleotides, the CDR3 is TGTGCCAGCAGAGGACCTCTCAAAAATGAAAAACTGTTTTTT.

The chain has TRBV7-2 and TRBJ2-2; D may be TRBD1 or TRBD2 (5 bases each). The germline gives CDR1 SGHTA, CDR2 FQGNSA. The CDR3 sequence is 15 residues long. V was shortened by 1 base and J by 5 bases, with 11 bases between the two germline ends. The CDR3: CASSLVGGVTGELFF. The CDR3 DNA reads TGTGCCAGCAGCTTAGTTGGGGGAGTTACCGGGGAGCTGTTTTTT.

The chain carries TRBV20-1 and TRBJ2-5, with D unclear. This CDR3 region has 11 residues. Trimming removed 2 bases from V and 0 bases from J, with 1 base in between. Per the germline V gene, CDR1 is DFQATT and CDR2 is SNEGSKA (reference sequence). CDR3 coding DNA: TGCAGTGCTAGACACCAAGAGACCCAGTACTTC. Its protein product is CSARHQETQYF.

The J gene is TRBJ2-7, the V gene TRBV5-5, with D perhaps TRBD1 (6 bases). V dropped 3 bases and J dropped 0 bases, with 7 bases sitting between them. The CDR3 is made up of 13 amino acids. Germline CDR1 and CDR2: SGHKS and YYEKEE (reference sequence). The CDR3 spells CASSYRVSYEQYF. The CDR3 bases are TGTGCCAGCAGCTACAGGGTCTCCTACGAGCAGTACTTC.

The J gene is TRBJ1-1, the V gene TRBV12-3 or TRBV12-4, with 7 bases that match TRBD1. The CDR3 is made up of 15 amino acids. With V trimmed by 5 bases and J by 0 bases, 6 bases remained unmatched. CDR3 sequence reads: CASSPTGDMNTEAFF. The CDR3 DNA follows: TGTGCCAGCAGTCCCACAGGGGATATGAACACTGAAGCTTTCTTT.

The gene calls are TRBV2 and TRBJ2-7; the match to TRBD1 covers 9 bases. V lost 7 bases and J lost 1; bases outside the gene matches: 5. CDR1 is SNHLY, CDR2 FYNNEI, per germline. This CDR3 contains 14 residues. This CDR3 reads CASTRGTGSYEQYF. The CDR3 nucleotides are TGTGCCAGCACGAGGGGGACAGGGTCCTACGAGCAGTACTTC.

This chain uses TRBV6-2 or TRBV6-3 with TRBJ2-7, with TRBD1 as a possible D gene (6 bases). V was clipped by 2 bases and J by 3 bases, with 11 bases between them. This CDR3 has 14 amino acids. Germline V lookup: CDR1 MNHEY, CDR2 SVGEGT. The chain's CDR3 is CASSYPRDNYEQYF. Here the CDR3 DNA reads TGTGCCAGCAGTTACCCTCGGGACAACTACGAGCAGTACTTC.

The CDR3 DNA is TGTGCCAGCAGCCGTGGACAGGGGCCCGGGGAGCTGTTTTTT. This codes for CASSRGQGPGELFF. This rearrangement joins TRBV27 to TRBJ2-2, with 9 positions matching TRBD1. V was pared by 6 bases and J by 6 bases, with 5 bases of the junction left unmatched. CDR3 length equals 14 residues. The germline V gene encodes CDR1 MNHEY and CDR2 SMNVEV (reference sequence).

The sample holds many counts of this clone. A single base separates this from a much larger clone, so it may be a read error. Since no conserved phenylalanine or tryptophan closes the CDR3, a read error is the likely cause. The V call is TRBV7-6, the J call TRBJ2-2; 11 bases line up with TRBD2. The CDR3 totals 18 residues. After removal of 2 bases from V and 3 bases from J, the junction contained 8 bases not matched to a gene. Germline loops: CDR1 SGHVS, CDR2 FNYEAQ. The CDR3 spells CASSLMGLAEVDTGELFS. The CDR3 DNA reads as TGTGCCAGCAGCTTAATGGGACTAGCGGAGGTAGACACCGGGGAGCTGTTTTCT.

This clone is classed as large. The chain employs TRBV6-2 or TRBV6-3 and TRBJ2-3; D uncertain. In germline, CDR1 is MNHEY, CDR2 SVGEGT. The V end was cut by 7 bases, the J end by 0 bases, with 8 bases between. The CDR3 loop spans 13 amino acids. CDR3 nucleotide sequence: TGTGCCAGCACCCTACAGAGCACAGATACGCAGTATTTT. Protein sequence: CASTLQSTDTQYF.

The CDR3 nucleotides read TGCAGTGCTAGGGAAATTGGACTAGCGGGAGGGCCAGGGACCGGGGAGCTGTTTTTT. It specifies CSAREIGLAGGPGTGELFF. The chain uses TRBV20-1 and TRBJ2-2, with TRBD2 matching over 15 bases. J gave up 5 bases and V 3 bases, and 13 bases lay outside the gene matches. The CDR3 consists of 19 residues. CDR1 and CDR2 (germline): DFQATT, SNEGSKA (reference sequence).

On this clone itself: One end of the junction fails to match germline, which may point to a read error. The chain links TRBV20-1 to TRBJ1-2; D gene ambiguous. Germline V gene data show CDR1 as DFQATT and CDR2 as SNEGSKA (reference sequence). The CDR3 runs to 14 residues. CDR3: CCARAGIANYGYTF. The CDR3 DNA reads TGCTGTGCTCGAGCAGGAATAGCTAACTATGGATACACCTTC.

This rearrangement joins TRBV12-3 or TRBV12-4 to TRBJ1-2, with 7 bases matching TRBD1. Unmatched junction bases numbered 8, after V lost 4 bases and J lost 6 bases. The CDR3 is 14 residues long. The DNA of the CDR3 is TGTGCCAGCAGTTCCCACCGACAGGGCCATGGCTACACCTTC. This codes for CASSSHRQGHGYTF.

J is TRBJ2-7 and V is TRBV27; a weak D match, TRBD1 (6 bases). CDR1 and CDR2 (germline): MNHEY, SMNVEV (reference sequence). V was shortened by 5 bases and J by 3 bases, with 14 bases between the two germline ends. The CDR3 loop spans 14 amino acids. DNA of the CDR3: TGTGCCAGCAGTCCAAGGACAGTGAGCTACGAGCAGTACTTC. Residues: CASSPRTVSYEQYF.